This T cell receptor (beta chain) was recovered during a study of T-cell reconstitution after alpha-beta-depleted transplantation in children (dated by TCRdb to about 2016). Study-level background: T-cell immune reconstitution after TCRalphabeta/CD19-depleted allogeneic hematopoietic cell transplantation in children was quantitatively tracked in the study by means of TCR repertoire profiling.

The germline V gene sets CDR1 to MDHEN and CDR2 to SYDVKM. Taken from cysteine to phenylalanine, the CDR3 has 17 residues. The kept DNA is CDR3 alone, 51 bases in frame from the first base. V is cut by 1 base and J by 0 bases, and the space between the germline ends is 13 bases. The method behind the library was PCR. The data were produced on an Illumina HiSeq 2500. Molecular barcoding was employed in the preparation of TCR libraries, with unique molecular identifiers being used to normalize TCRbeta repertoire quantification. TCRdb took the public reads, trimmed them with fastp at Q25, ran MiXCR for clone calling and kept in-frame beta chains. Entries are consolidated by CDR3 protein sequence, retaining the most common genes and DNA. Recorded for this sample are 90,000 to 95,000 distinct CDR3 sequences; more than 9% of them occurred a single time. About 14% of the sample is in the top ten clones. This clonotype was detected many times. There is no known antigen for this receptor. No base qualities exist here, and no much larger clone lies one base off it.

In this chain, TRBV28 is recombined with TRBJ1-5, with the D gene not confidently named. This TCR derives from a human donor who donated a stem cell graft to a child with inherited bone marrow failure. Here the sequenced sample was PBMCs from the stem cell graft donor, taken from the stem cell graft. The nucleotide sequence is given as TGTGCCAGCAGTTTATTTGAGGCGGAGTATAGCAATCAGCCCCAGCATTTT. The resulting protein is CASSLFEAEYSNQPQHF.